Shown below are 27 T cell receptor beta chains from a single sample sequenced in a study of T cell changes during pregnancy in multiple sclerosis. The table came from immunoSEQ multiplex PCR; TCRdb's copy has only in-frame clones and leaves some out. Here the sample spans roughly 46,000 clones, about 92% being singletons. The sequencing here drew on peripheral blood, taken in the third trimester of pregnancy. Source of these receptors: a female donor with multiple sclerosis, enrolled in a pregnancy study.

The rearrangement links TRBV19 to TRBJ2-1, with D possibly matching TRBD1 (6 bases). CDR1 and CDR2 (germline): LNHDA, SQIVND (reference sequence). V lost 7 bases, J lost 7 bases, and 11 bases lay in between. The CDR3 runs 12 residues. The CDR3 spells CASTSQGNEQFF. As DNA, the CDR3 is TGTGCCAGTACCTCCCAGGGGAATGAGCAGTTCTTC.

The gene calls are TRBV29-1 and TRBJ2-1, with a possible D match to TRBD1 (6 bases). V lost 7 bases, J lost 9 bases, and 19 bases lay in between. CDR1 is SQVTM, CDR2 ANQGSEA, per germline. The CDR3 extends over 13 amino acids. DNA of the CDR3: TGCAGCGGGGCAGGACAGAGCTTTGGTGAGCAGTTCTTC. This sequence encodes CSGAGQSFGEQFF.

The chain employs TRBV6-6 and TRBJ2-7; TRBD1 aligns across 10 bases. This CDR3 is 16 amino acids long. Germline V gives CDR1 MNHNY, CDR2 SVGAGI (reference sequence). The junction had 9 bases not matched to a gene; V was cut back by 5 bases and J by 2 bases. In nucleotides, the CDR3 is TGTGCCAGCAGTAGGACCTCCGGGACAGGGGCCTACGAGCAGTACTTC. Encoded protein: CASSRTSGTGAYEQYF.

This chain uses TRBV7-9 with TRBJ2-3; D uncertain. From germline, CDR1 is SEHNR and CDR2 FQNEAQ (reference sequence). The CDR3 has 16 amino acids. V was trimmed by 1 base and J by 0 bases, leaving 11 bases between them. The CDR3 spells CASSLVVGRSTDTQYF. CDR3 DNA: TGTGCCAGCAGCTTAGTAGTGGGCCGTAGCACAGATACGCAGTATTTT.

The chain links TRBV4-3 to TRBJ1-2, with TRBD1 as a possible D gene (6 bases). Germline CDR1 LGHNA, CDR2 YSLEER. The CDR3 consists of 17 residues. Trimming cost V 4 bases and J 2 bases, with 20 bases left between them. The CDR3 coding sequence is TGCGCCAGCAGCCCAAAAAGGGGGTTCGCTCAAAACTATGGCTACACCTTC. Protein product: CASSPKRGFAQNYGYTF.

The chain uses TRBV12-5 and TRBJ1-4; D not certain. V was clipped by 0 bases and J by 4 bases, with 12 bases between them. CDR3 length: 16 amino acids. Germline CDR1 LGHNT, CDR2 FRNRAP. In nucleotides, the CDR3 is TGTGCTAGTGGTTTGGTACCATGGAGCCATAATGAAAAACTGTTTTTT. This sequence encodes CASGLVPWSHNEKLFF.

The CDR3 loop reads CASKDRGPGTEAFF. Written as DNA, the CDR3 is TGTGCCAGCAAAGACAGGGGCCCCGGCACTGAAGCTTTCTTT. This chain uses TRBV6-1 with TRBJ1-1, with TRBD1 matching 8 bases. Trimming at V came to 7 bases and at J to 4 bases, leaving 8 bases not matched to a gene. Germline V lookup: CDR1 MNHNS, CDR2 SASEGT. The CDR3 contains 14 residues.

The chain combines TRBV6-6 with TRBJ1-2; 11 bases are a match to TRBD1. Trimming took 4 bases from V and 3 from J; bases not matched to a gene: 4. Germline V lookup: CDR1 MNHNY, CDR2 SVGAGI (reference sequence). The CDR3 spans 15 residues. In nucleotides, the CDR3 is TGTGCCAGCAGTTCCCCGGGACAGGGGGACTATGGCTACACCTTC. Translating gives CASSSPGQGDYGYTF.

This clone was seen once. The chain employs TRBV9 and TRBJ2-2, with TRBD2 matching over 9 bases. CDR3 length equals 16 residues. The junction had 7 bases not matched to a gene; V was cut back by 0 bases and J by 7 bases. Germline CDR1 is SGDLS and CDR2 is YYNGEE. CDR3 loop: CASSVGEREVGGELFF. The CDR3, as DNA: TGTGCCAGCAGCGTAGGAGAGCGGGAGGTTGGCGGGGAGCTGTTTTTT.

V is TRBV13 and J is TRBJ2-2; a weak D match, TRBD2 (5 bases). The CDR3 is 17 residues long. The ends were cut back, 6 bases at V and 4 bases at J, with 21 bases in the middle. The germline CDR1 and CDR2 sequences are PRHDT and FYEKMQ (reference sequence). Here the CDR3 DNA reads TGTGCCAGCAGTCGAACGGTATCGGAGGTTGGCACCGGGGAGCTGTTTTTT. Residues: CASSRTVSEVGTGELFF.

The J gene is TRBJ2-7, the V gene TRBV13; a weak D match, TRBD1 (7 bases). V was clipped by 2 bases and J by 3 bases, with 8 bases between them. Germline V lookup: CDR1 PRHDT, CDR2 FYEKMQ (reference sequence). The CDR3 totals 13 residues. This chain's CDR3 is CASSLQGGYEQYF. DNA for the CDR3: TGTGCCAGCAGCTTACAGGGGGGCTACGAGCAGTACTTC.

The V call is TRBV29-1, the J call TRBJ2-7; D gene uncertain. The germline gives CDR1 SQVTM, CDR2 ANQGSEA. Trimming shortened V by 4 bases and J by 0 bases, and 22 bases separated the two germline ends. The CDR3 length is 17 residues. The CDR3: CSVVGQAITSASYEQYF. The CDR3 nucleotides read TGCAGCGTTGTCGGTCAGGCCATAACTTCCGCCTCCTACGAGCAGTACTTC.

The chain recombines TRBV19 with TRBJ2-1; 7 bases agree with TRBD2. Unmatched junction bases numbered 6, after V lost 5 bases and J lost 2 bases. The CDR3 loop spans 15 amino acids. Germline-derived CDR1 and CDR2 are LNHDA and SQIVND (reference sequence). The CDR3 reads CASSPGLKAYNEQFF. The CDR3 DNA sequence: TGTGCCAGTAGTCCGGGACTAAAAGCCTACAATGAGCAGTTCTTC.

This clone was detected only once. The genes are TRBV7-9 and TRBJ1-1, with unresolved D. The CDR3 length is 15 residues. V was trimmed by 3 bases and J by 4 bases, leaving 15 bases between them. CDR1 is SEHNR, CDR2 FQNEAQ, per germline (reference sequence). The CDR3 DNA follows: TGTGCCAGCAGCTTCGGGAGTAGGTTGAGCACTGAAGCTTTCTTT. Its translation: CASSFGSRLSTEAFF. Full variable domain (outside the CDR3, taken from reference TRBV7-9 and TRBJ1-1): DTGVSQNPRHKITKRGQNVTFRCDPISEHNRLYWYRQTLGQGPEFLTYFQNEAQLEKSRLLSDRFSAERPKGSFSTLEIQRTEQGDSAMYLCASSFGSRLSTEAFFGQGTRLTVV.

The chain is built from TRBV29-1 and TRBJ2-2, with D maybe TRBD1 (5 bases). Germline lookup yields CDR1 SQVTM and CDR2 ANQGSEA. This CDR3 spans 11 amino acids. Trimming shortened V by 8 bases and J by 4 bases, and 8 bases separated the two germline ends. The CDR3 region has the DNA TGCAGCATTCAGGGCACCGGGGAGCTGTTTTTT. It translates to CSIQGTGELFF.

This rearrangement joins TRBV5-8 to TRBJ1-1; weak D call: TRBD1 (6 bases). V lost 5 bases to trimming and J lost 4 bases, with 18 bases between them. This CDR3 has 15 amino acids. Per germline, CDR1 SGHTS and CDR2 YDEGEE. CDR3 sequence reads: CASSPGARSSTEAFF. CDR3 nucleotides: TGTGCCAGCAGTCCAGGGGCCCGGTCCAGCACTGAAGCTTTCTTT.

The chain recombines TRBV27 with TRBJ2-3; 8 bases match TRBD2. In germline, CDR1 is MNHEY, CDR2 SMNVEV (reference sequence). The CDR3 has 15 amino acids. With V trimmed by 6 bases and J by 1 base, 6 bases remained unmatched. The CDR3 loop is CASRFSGAGTDTQYF. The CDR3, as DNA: TGTGCCAGCAGATTTAGCGGGGCCGGCACAGATACGCAGTATTTT.

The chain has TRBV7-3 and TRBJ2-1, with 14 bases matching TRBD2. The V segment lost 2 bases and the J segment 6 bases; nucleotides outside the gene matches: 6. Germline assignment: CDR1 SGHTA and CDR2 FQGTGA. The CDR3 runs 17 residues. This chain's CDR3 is CASSLLPGTSGSNEQFF. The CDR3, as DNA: TGTGCCAGCAGCTTATTACCCGGGACTAGCGGGAGCAATGAGCAGTTCTTC.

The CDR3 DNA is TGTGCCAGCAGCCACTTGACAGGGGGCAAGGACTATGGCTACACCTTC. This sequence encodes CASSHLTGGKDYGYTF. V gene TRBV7-9 combines with J gene TRBJ1-2, with 10 bases aligning to TRBD1. The V gene's germline CDR1 is SEHNR and CDR2 FQNEAQ (reference sequence). V dropped 5 bases and J dropped 3; count of bases not matched to a gene: 9. This CDR3 is 16 amino acids long.

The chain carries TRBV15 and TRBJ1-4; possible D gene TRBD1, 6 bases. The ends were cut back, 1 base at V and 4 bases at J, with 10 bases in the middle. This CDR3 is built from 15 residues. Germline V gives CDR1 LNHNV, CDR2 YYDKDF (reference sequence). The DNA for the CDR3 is TGTGCCACCAGCAGAGGCCAAGGGGGTAATGAAAAACTGTTTTTT. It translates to CATSRGQGGNEKLFF. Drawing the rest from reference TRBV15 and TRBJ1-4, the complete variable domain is DAMVIQNPRYQVTQFGKPVTLSCSQTLNHNVMYWYQQKSSQAPKLLFHYYDKDFNNEADTPDNFQSRRPNTSFCFLDIRSPGLGDTAMYLCATSRGQGGNEKLFFGSGTQLSVL.

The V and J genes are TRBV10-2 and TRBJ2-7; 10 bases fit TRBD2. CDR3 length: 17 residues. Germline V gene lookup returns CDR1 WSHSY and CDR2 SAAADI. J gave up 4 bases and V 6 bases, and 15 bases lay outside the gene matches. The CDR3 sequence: CASSTEWSWTSGYEQYF. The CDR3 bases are TGCGCCAGCAGCACGGAGTGGTCGTGGACTAGCGGTTACGAGCAGTACTTC.

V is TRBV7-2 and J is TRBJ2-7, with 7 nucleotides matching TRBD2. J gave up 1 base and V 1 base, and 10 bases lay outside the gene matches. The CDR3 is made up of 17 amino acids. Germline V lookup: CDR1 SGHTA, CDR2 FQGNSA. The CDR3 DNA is TGTGCCAGCAGCTTAGTGTTGACGGGAGGCTCATCCTACGAGCAGTACTTC. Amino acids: CASSLVLTGGSSYEQYF.

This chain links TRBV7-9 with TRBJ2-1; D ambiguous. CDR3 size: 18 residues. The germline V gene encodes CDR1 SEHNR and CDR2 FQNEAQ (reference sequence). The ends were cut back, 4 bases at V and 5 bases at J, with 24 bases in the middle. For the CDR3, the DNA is TGTGCCAGCAGCTCGTTTCAGGTAGATCCAAATACCCACAATGAGCAGTTCTTC. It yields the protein CASSSFQVDPNTHNEQFF.

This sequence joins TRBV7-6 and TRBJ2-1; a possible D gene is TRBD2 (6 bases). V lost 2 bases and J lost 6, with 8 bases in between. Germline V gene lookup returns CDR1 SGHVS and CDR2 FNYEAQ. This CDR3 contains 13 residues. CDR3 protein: CASSLTGSNEQFF. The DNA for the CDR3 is TGTGCCAGCAGCTTAACCGGGAGCAATGAGCAGTTCTTC.

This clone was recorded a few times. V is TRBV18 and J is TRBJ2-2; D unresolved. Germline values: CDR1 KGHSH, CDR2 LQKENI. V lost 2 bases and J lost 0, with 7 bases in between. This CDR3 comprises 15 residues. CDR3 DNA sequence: TGTGCCAGCTCACCAAACTCCCCGAACACCGGGGAGCTGTTTTTT. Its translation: CASSPNSPNTGELFF.

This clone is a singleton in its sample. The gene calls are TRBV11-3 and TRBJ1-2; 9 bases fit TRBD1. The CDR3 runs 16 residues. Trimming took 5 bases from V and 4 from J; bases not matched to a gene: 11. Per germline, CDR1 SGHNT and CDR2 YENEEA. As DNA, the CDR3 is TGTGCCAGCAGCCCGGGGGGGGGACAGGGACTCTATGGCTACACCTTC. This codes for CASSPGGGQGLYGYTF. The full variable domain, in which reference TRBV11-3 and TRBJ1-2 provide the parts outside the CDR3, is EAGVVQSPRYKIIEKKQPVAFWCNPISGHNTLYWYLQNLGQGPELLIRYENEEAVDDSQLPKDRFSAERLKGVDSTLKIQPAELGDSAVYLCASSPGGGQGLYGYTFGSGTRLTVV.

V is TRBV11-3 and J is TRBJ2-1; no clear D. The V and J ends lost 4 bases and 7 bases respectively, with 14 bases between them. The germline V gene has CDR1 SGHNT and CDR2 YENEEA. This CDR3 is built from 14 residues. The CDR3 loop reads CASSSVGFENEQFF. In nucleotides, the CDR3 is TGTGCCAGCAGCTCAGTTGGCTTTGAAAATGAGCAGTTCTTC.